This T cell receptor beta chain emerged from a study of blood T cell repertoires in COVID-19. Across the study: Sites across the United States, Italy and Spain contributed samples from acute and convalescent COVID-19. Sources were T cells, B-cell-depleted T cells, or PBMCs; the material itself was cDNA or gDNA.

In the source study's methods: Reference gene primer amplification gave estimated nucleated cell counts. The protocol was immunoSEQ multiplex PCR, while the TCRdb copy is restricted to in-frame clones and leaves out a portion. V and J calls and clone size come straight from that table; D and trimming were deduced from the DNA. The sample lists under 200,000 clones, roughly 81% occurring once. Germline V gives CDR1 WNHNN, CDR2 SYGVQD (reference sequence). The CDR3 is 13 residues long. The germline V and J ends were trimmed by 5 bases and 4 bases, with 11 bases remaining between them. Sequencing was carried out using peripheral blood. The TCR comes from a man aged 35-49 years with acute or convalescent COVID-19. This chain connects TRBV10-1 to TRBJ1-1; possible D gene TRBD1, 5 bases. The CDR3 loop reads CASSNWGGTEAFF. Here the CDR3 DNA reads TGCGCCAGCAGTAACTGGGGCGGCACTGAAGCTTTCTTT.